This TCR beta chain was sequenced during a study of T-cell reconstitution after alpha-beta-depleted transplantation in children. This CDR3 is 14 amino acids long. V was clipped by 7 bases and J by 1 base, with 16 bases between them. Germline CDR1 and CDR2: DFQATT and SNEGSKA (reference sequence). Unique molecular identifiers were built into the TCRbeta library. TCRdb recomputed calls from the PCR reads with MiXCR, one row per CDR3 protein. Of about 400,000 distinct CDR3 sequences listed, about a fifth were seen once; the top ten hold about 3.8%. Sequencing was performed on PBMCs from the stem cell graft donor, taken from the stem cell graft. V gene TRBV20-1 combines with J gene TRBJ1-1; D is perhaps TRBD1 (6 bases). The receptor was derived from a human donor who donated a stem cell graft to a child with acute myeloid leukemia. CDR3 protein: CSEKGGHTNTEAFF. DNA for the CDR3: TGCAGTGAAAAAGGGGGACATACGAACACTGAAGCTTTCTTT.